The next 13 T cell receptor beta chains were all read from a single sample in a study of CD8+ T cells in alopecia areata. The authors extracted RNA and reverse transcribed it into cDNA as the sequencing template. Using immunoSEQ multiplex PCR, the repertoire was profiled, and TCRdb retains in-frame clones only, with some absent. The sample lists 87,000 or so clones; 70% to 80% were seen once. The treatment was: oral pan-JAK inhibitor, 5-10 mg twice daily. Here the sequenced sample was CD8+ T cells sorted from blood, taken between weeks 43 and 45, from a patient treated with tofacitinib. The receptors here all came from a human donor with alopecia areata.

The CDR3 bases are TGTGCCAGTGCGCAGGACAGCGTCGAAGCTTTCTTT. It encodes CASAQDSVEAFF. This sequence joins TRBV19 and TRBJ1-1; TRBD1 is a possible D gene (6 bases). There are 12 residues in the CDR3. Trimming took 8 bases from V and 8 from J, leaving 15 bases between them. Germline V gene data show CDR1 as LNHDA and CDR2 as SQIVND (reference sequence).

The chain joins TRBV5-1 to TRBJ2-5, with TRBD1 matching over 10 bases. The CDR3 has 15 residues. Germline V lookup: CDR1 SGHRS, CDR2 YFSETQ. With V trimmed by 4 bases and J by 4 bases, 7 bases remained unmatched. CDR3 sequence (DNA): TGCGCCAGCAGCGTTCGAGGACAGGGGGGAGAGACCCAGTACTTC. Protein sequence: CASSVRGQGGETQYF.

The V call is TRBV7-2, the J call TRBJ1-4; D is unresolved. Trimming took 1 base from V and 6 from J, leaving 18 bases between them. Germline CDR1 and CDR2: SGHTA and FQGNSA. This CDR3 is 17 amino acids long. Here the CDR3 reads CASSLDGVGYLDEKLFF. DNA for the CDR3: TGTGCCAGCAGCTTAGACGGAGTGGGGTATTTGGATGAAAAACTGTTTTTT.

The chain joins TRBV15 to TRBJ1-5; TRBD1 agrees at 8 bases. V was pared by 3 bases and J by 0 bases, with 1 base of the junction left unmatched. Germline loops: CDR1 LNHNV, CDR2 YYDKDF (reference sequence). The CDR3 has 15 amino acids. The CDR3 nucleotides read TGTGCCACCAGCAGGCAGGGGGCTAGCAATCAGCCCCAGCATTTT. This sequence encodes CATSRQGASNQPQHF.

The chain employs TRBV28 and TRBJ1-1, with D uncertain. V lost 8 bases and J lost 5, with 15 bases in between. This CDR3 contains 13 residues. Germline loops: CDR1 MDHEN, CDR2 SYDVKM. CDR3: CASLYMPRTEAFF. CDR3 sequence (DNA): TGTGCCAGCTTGTACATGCCGAGGACTGAAGCTTTCTTT.

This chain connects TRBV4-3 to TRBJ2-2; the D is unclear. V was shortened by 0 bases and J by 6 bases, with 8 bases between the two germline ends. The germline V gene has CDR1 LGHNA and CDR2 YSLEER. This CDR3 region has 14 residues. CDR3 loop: CASSQDRSPGELFF. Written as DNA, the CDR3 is TGCGCCAGCAGCCAAGATCGTTCCCCCGGGGAGCTGTTTTTT.

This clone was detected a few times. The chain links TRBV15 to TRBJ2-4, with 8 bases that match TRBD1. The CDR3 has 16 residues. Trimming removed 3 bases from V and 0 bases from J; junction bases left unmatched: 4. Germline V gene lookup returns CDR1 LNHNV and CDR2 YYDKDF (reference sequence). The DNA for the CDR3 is TGTGCCACCAGCAGGGACAGGGATATAGCCAAAAACATTCAGTACTTC. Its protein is CATSRDRDIAKNIQYF.

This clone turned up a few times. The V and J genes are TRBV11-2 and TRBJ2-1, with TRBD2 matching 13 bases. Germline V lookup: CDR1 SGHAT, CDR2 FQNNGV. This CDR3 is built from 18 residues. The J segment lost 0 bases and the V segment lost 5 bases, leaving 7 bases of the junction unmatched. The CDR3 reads CASSRTSGGTSSYNEQFF. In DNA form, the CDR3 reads TGTGCCAGCAGCCGGACTAGCGGGGGAACTAGCTCCTACAATGAGCAGTTCTTC.

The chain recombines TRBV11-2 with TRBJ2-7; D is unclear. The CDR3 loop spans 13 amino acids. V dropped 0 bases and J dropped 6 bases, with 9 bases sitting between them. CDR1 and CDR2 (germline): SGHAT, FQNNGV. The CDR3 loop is CASSLDGAREQYF. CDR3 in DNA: TGTGCCAGCAGCTTAGATGGAGCTCGCGAGCAGTACTTC. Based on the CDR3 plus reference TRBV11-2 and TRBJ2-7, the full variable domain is EAGVAQSPRYKIIEKRQSVAFWCNPISGHATLYWYQQILGQGPKLLIQFQNNGVVDDSQLPKDRFSAERLKGVDSTLKIQPAKLEDSAVYLCASSLDGAREQYFGPGTRLTVT.

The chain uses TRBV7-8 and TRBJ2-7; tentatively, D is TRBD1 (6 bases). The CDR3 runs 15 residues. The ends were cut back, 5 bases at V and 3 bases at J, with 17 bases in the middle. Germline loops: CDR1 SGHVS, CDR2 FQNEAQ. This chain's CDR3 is CASSPPKQGIYEQYF. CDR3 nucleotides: TGTGCCAGCAGCCCACCGAAACAGGGTATCTACGAGCAGTACTTC.

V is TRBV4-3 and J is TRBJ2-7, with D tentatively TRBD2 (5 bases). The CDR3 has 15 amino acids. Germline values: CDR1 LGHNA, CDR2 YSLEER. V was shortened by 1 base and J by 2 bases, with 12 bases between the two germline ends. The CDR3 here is CASSQGKRAAYEQYF. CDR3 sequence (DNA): TGCGCCAGCAGCCAAGGAAAGAGGGCTGCCTACGAGCAGTACTTC.

This CDR3 reads CATSRSGETQYF. In nucleotides, the CDR3 is TGTGCCACCAGCAGATCTGGGGAGACCCAGTACTTC. This chain connects TRBV15 to TRBJ2-5; D is ambiguous. Trimming took off 2 bases at V and 5 bases at J, with 6 bases between the two ends. Germline V gene sequence: CDR1 LNHNV, CDR2 YYDKDF (reference sequence). The CDR3 loop spans 12 amino acids.

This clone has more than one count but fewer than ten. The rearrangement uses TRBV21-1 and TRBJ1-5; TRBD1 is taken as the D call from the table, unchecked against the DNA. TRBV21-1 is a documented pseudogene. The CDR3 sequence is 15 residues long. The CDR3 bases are TGTGCCAGCAGCATCCGGCCGGACAGAGATCAGCCCCAGCATTTT. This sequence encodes CASSIRPDRDQPQHF.